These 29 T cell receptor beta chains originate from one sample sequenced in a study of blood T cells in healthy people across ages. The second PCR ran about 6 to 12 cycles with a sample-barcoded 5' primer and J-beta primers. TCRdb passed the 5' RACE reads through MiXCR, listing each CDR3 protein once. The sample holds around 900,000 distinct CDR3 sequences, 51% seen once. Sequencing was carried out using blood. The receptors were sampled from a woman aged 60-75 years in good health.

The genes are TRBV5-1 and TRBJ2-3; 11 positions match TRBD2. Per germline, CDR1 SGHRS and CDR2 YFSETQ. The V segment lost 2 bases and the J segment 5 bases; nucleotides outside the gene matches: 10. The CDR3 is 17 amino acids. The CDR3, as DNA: TGCGCCAGCAGCTTAGACTCGACTAGCGGGATAGTAGATACGCAGTATTTT. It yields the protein CASSLDSTSGIVDTQYF.

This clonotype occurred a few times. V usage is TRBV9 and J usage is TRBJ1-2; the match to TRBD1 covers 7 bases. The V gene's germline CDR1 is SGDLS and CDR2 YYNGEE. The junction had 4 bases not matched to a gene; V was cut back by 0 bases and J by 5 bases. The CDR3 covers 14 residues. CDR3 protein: CASSVEDRRYGYTF. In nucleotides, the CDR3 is TGTGCCAGCAGCGTAGAGGACAGGCGGTATGGCTACACCTTC.

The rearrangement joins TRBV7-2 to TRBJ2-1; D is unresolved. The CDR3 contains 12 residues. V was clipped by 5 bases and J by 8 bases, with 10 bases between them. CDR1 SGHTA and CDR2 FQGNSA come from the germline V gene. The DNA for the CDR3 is TGTGCCAGCAGCCTAAACTCCCATGAGCAGTTCTTC. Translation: CASSLNSHEQFF.

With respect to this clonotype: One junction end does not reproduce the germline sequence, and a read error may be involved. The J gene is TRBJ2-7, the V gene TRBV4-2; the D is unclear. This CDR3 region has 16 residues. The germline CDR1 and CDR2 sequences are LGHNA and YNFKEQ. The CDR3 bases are TGTGCCATCAGCCAAGGCCAGCCCCCAACTACCTACGAGCAGTACTTC. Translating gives CAISQGQPPTTYEQYF.

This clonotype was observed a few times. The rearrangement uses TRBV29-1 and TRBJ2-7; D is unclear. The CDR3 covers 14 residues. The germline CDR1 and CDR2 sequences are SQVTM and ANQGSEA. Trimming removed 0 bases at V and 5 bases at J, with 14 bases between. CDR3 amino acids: CSVEEARGINEQYF. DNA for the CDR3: TGCAGCGTTGAAGAGGCTAGAGGTATTAACGAGCAGTACTTC.

The CDR3, as DNA: TGTGCCAGCAGCCAAGAGGGGGTAAGGGGAGCGGGAGGCGAGCAGTACTTC. This translates into CASSQEGVRGAGGEQYF. The chain carries TRBV3-1 and TRBJ2-7; 9 bases fit TRBD2. V lost 0 bases and J lost 6; bases outside the gene matches: 12. Looked up from germline, CDR1 is LGHDT and CDR2 is YNNKEL (reference sequence). This CDR3 is built from 17 residues.

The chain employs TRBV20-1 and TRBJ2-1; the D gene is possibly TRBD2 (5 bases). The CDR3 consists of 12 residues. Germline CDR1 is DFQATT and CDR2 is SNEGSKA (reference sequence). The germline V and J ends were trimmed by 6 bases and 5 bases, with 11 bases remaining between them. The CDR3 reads CSATRGNNEQFF. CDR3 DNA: TGCAGTGCAACCAGAGGGAACAATGAGCAGTTCTTC.

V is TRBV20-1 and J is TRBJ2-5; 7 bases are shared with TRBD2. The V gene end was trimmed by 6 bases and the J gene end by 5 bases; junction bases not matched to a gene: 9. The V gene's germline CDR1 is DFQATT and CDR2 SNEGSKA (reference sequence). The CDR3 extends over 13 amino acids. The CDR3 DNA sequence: TGCAGTGCCTCCGGGAAGGGAGGGGAGACCCAGTACTTC. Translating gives CSASGKGGETQYF.

This CDR3 is CASSLESNRGYGYTF. The CDR3 nucleotides read TGTGCCAGCAGCTTAGAGTCTAACAGGGGTTACGGCTACACCTTC. The chain couples TRBV7-2 to TRBJ1-2; TRBD1 matches 7 bases. Unmatched junction bases numbered 10, after V lost 1 base and J lost 8 bases. In germline, CDR1 is SGHTA, CDR2 FQGNSA. The CDR3 runs 15 residues.

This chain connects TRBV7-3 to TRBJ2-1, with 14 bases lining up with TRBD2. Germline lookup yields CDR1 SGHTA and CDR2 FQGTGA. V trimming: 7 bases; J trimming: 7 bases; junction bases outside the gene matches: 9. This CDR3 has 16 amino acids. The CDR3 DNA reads TGTGCCAGCACCAAGGGACTAGCGGGAGCCGGTAATGAGCAGTTCTTC. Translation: CASTKGLAGAGNEQFF.

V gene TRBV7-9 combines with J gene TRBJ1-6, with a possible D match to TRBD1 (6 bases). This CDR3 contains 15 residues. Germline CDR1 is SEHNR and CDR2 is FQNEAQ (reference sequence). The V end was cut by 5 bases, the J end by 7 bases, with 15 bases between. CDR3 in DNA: TGTGCCAGCAGCCAGGGCGGGGGGCGGAATTCACCCCTCCACTTT. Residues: CASSQGGGRNSPLHF.

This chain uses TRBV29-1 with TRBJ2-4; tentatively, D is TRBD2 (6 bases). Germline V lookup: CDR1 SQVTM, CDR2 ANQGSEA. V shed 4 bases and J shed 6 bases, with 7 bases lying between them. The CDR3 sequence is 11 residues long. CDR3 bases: TGCAGCGTTGGGAGGGGAAACATTCAGTACTTC. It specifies CSVGRGNIQYF.

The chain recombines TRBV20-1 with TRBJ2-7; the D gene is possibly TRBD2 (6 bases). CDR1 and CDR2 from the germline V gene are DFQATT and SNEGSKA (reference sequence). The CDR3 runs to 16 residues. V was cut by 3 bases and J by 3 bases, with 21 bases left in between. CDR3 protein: CSASGLEGGSNYEQYF. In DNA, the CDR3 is TGCAGTGCTAGTGGCTTAGAGGGAGGCAGCAACTACGAGCAGTACTTC.

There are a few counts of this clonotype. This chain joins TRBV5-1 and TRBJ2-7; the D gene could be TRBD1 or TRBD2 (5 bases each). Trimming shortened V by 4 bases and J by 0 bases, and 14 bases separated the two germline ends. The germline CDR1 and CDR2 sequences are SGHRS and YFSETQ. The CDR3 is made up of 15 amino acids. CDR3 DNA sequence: TGCGCCAGCAGCCTGGGACCCCGGAGCTCCTACGAGCAGTACTTC. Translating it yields CASSLGPRSSYEQYF.

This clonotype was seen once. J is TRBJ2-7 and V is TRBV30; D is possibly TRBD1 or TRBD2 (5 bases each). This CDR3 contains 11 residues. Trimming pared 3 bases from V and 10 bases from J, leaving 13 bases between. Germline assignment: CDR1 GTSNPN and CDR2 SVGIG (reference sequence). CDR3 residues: CAWSLRGAQYF. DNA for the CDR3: TGTGCCTGGAGCCTCCGAGGGGCCCAGTACTTC.

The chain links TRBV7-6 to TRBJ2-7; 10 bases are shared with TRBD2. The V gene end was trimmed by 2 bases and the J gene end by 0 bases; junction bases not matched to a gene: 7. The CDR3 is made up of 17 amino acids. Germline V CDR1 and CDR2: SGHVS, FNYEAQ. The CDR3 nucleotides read TGTGCCAGCAGCTTAACTAGCGGGATAGTCTCCTCCTACGAGCAGTACTTC. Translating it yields CASSLTSGIVSSYEQYF.

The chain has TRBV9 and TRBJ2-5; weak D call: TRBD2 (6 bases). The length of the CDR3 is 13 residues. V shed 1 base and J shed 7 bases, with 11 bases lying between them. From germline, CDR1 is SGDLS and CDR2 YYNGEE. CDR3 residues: CASSVMGGGTQYF. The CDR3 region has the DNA TGTGCCAGCAGCGTAATGGGAGGAGGGACCCAGTACTTC.

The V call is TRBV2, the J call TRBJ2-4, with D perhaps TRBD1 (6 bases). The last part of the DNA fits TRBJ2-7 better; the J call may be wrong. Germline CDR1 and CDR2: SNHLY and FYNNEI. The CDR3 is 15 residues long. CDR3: CASSRNPYGRGEQYF. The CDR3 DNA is TGTGCCAGCAGCCGAAATCCCTACGGCAGGGGCGAGCAGTACTTC.

Here the CDR3 DNA reads TGTGCCAGCAGCCTCGGGGGGCCCATTCGCCAGCCCCAGCATTTT. Translating gives CASSLGGPIRQPQHF. The chain has TRBV21-1 and TRBJ1-5. TRBV21-1 is a pseudogene locus. The length of the CDR3 is 15 residues.

CDR3 sequence reads: CSVETLWTQDTQYF. CDR3 DNA: TGCAGCGTTGAGACTCTATGGACACAAGATACGCAGTATTTT. V and J are TRBV29-1 and TRBJ2-3; tentative D call: TRBD1 (5 bases). Trimming took off 3 bases at V and 5 bases at J, with 15 bases between the two ends. The CDR3 runs to 14 residues. Germline V gene sequence: CDR1 SQVTM, CDR2 ANQGSEA.

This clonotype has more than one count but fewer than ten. The CDR3 sequence: CASSLEAAGYYNEQFF. The CDR3 DNA reads as TGTGCCAGCAGCTTAGAGGCAGCGGGGTATTACAATGAGCAGTTCTTC. The chain carries TRBV7-2 and TRBJ2-1; 7 bases map to TRBD2. Germline CDR1 is SGHTA and CDR2 is FQGNSA. The V and J ends lost 1 base and 4 bases, in that order; junction bases with no gene match: 7. The CDR3 has 16 residues.

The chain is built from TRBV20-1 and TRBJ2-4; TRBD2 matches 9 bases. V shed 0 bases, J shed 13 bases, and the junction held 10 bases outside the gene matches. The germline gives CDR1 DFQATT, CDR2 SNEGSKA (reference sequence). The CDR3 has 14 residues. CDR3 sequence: CSAREIAGEGGQYF. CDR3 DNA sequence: TGCAGTGCTAGAGAAATAGCGGGAGAAGGTGGGCAGTACTTC.

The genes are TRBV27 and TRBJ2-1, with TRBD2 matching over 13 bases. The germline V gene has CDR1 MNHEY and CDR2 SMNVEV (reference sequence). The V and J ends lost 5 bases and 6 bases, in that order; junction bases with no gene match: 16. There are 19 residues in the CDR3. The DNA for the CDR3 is TGTGCCAGCAGTCAATGGACTAGCGGGAGTGGGACTGCACGCAATGAGCAGTTCTTC. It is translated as CASSQWTSGSGTARNEQFF.

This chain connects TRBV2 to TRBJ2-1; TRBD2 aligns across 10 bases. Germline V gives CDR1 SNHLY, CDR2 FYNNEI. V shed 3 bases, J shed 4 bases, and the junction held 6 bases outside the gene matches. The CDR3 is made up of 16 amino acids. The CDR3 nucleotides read TGTGCCAGCAGTGAGGCTAGCGGGAGTGTGTACAATGAGCAGTTCTTC. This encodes CASSEASGSVYNEQFF.

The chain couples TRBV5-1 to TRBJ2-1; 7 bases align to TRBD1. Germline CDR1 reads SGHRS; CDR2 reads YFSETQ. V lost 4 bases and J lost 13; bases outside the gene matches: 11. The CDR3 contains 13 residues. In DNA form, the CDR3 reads TGCGCCAGCAGCGGGGACAGCGCCTACCCTCAGTTCTTC. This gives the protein CASSGDSAYPQFF.

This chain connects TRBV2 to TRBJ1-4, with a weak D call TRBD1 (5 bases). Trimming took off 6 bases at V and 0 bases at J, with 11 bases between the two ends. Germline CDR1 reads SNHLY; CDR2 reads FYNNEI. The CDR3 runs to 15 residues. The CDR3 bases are TGTGCCAGCAGCCCGACAGAGGCAACTAATGAAAAACTGTTTTTT. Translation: CASSPTEATNEKLFF.

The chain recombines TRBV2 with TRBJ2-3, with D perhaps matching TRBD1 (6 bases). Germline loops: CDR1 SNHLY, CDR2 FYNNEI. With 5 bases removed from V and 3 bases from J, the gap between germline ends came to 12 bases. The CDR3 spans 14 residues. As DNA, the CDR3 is TGTGCCAGCAGTCCAGGGGATTTTACAGATACGCAGTATTTT. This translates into CASSPGDFTDTQYF.

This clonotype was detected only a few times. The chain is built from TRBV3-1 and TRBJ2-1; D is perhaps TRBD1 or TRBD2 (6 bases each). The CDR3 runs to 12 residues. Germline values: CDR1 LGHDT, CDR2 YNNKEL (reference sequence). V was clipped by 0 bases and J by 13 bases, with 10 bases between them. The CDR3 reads CASSQERGEQFF. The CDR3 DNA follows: TGTGCCAGCAGCCAAGAGAGGGGGGAACAGTTCTTC.

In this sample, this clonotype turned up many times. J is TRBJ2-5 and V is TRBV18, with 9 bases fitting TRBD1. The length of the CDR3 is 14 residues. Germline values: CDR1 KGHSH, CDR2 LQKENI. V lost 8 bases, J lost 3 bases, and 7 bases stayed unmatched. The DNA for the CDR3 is TGTGCCAGCAGTCCCGGGACAGGGAAAGAGACCCAGTACTTC. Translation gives CASSPGTGKETQYF.